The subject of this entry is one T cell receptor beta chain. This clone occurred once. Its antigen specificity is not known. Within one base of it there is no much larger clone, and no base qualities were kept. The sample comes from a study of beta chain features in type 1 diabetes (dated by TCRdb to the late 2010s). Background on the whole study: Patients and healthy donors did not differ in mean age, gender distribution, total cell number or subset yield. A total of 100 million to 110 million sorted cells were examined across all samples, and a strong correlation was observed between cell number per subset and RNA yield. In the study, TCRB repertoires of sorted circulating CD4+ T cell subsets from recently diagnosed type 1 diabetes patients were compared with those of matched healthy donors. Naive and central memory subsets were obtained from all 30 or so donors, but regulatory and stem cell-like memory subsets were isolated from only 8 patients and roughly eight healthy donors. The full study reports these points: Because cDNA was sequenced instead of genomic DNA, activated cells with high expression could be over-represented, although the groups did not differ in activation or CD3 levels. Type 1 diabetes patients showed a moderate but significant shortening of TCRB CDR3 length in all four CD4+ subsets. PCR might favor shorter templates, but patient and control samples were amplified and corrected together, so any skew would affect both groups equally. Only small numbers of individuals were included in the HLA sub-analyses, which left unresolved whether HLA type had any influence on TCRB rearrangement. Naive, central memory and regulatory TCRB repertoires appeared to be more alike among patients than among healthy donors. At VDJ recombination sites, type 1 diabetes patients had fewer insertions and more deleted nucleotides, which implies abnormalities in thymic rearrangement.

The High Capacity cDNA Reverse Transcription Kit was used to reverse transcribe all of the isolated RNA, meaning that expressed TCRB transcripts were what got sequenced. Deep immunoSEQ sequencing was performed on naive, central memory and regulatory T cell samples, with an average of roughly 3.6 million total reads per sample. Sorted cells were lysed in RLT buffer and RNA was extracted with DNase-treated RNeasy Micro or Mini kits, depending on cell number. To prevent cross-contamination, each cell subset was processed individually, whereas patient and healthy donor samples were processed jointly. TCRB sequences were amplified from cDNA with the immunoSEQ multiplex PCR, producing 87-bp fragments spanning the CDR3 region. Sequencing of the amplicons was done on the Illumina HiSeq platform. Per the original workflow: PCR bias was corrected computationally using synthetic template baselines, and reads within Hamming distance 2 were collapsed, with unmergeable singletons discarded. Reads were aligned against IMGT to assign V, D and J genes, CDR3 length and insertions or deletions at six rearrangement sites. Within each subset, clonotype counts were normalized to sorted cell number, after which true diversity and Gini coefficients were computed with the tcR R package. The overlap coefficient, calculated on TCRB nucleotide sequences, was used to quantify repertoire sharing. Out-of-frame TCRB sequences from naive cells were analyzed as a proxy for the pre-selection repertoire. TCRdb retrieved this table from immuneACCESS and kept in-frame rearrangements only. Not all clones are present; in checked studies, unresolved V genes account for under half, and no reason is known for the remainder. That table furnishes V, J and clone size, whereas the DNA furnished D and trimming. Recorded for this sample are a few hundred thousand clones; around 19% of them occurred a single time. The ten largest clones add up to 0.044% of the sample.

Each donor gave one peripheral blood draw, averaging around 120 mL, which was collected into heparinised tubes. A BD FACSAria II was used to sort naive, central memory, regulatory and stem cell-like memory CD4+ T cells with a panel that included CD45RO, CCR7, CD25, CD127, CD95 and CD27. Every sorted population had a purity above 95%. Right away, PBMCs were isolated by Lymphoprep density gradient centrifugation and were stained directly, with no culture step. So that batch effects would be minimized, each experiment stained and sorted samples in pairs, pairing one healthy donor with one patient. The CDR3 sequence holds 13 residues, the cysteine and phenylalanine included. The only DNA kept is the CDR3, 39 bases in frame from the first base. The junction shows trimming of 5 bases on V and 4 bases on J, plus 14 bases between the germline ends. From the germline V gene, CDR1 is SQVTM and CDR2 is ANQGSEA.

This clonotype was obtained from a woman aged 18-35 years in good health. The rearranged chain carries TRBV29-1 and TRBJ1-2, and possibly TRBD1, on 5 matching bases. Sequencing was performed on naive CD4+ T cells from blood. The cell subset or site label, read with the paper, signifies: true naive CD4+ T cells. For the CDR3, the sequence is CSVSRAQTYGYTF. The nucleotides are TGCAGCGTTTCCAGGGCCCAAACCTATGGCTACACCTTC.